These 6 T cell receptor beta chains originate from one sample sequenced in a study of blood T cell repertoires in COVID-19. Clones were read by immunoSEQ multiplex PCR, and TCRdb kept only the in-frame ones, dropping some. The top ten clones hold around 4% of a sample with more than 90,000 clones, about 86% of them seen once. The sample taken for sequencing was peripheral blood. The receptors derive from a man between 60 and 75 years old with acute or convalescent COVID-19.

This chain links TRBV5-8 with TRBJ1-3, with D possibly matching TRBD1 (5 bases). Trimming left V 1 base short and J 1 base short, with 9 bases between. The CDR3 totals 15 residues. CDR1 is SGHTS, CDR2 YDEGEE, per germline. The CDR3 sequence is CASSLQGGSGNTIYF. DNA of the CDR3: TGTGCCAGCAGCTTGCAGGGAGGGTCTGGAAACACCATATATTTT.

This clone appeared many times. V usage is TRBV5-1 and J usage is TRBJ1-1, with D tentatively TRBD1 (5 bases). The V and J ends lost 1 base and 5 bases respectively, with 12 bases between them. Germline CDR1 and CDR2: SGHRS and YFSETQ. The CDR3 has 14 amino acids. CDR3 in amino acids: CASSLTGVVTEAFF. CDR3 DNA: TGCGCCAGCAGCTTGACGGGGGTAGTTACTGAAGCTTTCTTT.

This chain connects TRBV29-1 to TRBJ1-2; D perhaps matches TRBD1 (5 bases). The CDR3 runs to 12 residues. Per the germline V gene, CDR1 is SQVTM and CDR2 is ANQGSEA. V lost 6 bases and J 2 bases, leaving 10 bases between the germline ends. The CDR3 DNA sequence: TGCAGCGTCCTGGAGGGGAACTATGGCTACACCTTC. Its translation: CSVLEGNYGYTF. The full variable domain, completed using reference TRBV29-1 and TRBJ1-2, is SAVISQKPSRDICQRGTSLTIQCQVDSQVTMMFWYRQQPGQSLTLIATANQGSEATYESGFVIDKFPISRPNLTFSTLTVSNMSPEDSSIYLCSVLEGNYGYTFGSGTRLTVV.

The chain uses TRBV7-2 and TRBJ1-2; D is perhaps TRBD1 (5 bases). This CDR3 is built from 13 residues. Germline V gene lookup returns CDR1 SGHTA and CDR2 FQGNSA. V gave up 2 bases and J gave up 2 bases, with 6 bases separating them. The CDR3 loop reads CASSLRGNYGYTF. Written as DNA, the CDR3 is TGTGCCAGCAGCTTACGGGGGAACTATGGCTACACCTTC. Based on the CDR3 plus reference TRBV7-2 and TRBJ1-2, the full variable domain is GAGVSQSPSNKVTEKGKDVELRCDPISGHTALYWYRQSLGQGLEFLIYFQGNSAPDKSGLPSDRFSAERTGGSVSTLTIQRTQQEDSAVYLCASSLRGNYGYTFGSGTRLTVV.

The chain has TRBV18 and TRBJ1-2; 12 positions match TRBD1. The CDR3 has 17 residues. V shed 4 bases and J 3 bases; nucleotides not matched to a gene: 9. Per germline, CDR1 KGHSH and CDR2 LQKENI. CDR3: CASSLAGQGALDYGYTF. For the CDR3, the DNA is TGTGCCAGCTCACTAGCGGGACAGGGGGCTCTGGACTATGGCTACACCTTC. Together with reference TRBV18 and TRBJ1-2, the CDR3 gives the full variable domain: NAGVMQNPRHLVRRRGQEARLRCSPMKGHSHVYWYRQLPEEGLKFMVYLQKENIIDESGMPKERFSAEFPKEGPSILRIQQVVRGDSAAYFCASSLAGQGALDYGYTFGSGTRLTVV.

The chain uses TRBV7-2 and TRBJ1-2; D gene uncertain. Deletions cut 1 base from V and 2 bases from J, with 8 bases between. The CDR3 contains 14 residues. The germline V gene has CDR1 SGHTA and CDR2 FQGNSA. CDR3 nucleotide sequence: TGTGCCAGCAGCTTAGTCGGCGGAAACTATGGCTACACCTTC. It encodes CASSLVGGNYGYTF.